The sample holds many counts of the clone carrying this T cell receptor beta chain. Its antigen is not known. Using quantitative 5'-RACE with molecular barcodes, the authors made TCR beta libraries. MiXCR was run by TCRdb on the 5' RACE reads, yielding one entry per CDR3 protein. This table holds around 280,000 distinct CDR3 sequences, 20% found once. The sample originates from a study of CD8 T cells in ankylosing spondylitis. Overall study findings and caveats: Within matched ankylosing spondylitis synovial fluid, disease-linked clones were reportedly significantly enriched. Some motif variants had been reported before (in reactive arthritis synovial fluid and blood). Seven to nine highly homologous variants formed a TCR beta motif that appeared characteristic of ankylosing spondylitis blood.

This CDR3 spans 15 amino acids. Trimming removed 6 bases from V and 4 bases from J; junction bases left unmatched: 8. The receptor was derived from a male donor with ankylosing spondylitis or in good health (not recorded which). The sample was blood, either unsorted or a sorted T cell fraction (not recorded which). The chain employs TRBV12-3 or TRBV12-4 and TRBJ2-1; 8 nucleotides agree with TRBD2. The CDR3 nucleotides read TGTGCCAGCAGCGAAGCGGGGGAATCGTACAATGAGCAGTTCTTC. Residues: CASSEAGESYNEQFF.